This T cell receptor beta chain stems from a study of human T cells and chemical hapten exposure. The CDR3 totals 16 residues. Germline assignment: CDR1 SGHRS and CDR2 YFSETQ. V shed 1 base, J shed 0 bases, and the junction held 1 base outside the gene matches. TCRdb fed the RACE reads into MiXCR, producing one record per CDR3 protein. The sample gives about 47,000 distinct CDR3 sequences, around 3.4% of which show up once; 5.6% is in the top ten. The time point denotes: healthy volunteer bleed at 6 weeks. Unfractionated whole blood yielded the extracted total RNA. This clonotype originated in a human donor in good health. Some clones in this sample may be carry-over from other donors' samples. The chain links TRBV5-1 to TRBJ2-1; 10 nucleotides line up with TRBD2. Sequencing was carried out using whole blood. CDR3 amino acids: CASSLTSGTSYNEQFF. The CDR3 region has the DNA TGCGCCAGCAGCTTGACTAGCGGGACCTCCTACAATGAGCAGTTCTTC.